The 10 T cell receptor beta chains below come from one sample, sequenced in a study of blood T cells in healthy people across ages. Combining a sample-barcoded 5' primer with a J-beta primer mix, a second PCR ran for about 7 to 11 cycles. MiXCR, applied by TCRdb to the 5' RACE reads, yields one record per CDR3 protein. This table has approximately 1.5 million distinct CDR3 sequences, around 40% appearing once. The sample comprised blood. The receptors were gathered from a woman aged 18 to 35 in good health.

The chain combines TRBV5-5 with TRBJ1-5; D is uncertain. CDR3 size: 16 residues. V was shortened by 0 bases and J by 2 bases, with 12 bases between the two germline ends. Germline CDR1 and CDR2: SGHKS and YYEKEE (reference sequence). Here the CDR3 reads CASSLGTAWGNQPQHF. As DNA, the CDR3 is TGTGCCAGCAGCTTGGGGACGGCCTGGGGCAATCAGCCCCAGCATTTT.

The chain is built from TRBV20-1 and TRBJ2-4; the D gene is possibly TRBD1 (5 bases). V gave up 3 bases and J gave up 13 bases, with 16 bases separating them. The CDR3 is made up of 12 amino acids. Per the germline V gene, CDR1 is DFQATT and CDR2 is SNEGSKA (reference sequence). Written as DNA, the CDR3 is TGCAGTGCTAGGGAACAGGCGGTTGAGCAGTACTTC. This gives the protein CSAREQAVEQYF.

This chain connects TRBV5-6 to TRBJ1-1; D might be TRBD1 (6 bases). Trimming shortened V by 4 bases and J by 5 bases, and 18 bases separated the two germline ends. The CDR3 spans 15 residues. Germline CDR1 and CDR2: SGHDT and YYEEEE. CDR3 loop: CASSPPGGRETEAFF. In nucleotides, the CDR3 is TGTGCCAGCAGCCCCCCGGGGGGGCGCGAAACTGAAGCTTTCTTT.

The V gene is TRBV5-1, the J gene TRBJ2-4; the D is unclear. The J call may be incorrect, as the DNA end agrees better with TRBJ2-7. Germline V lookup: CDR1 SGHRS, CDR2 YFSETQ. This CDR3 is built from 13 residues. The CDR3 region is CASSFTEAYEQYF. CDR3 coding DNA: TGCGCCAGCAGCTTTACCGAAGCCTACGAGCAGTACTTC.

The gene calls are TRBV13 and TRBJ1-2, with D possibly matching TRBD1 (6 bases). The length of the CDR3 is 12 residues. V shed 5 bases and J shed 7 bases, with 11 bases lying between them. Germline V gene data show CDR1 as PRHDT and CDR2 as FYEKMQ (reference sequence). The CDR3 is CASSPSRGGYTF. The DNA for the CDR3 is TGTGCCAGCAGCCCCTCCAGGGGTGGCTACACCTTC.

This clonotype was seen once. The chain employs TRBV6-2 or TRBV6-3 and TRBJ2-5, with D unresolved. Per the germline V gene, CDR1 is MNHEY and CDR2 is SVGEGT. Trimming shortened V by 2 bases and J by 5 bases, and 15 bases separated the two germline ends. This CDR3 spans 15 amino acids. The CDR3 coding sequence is TGTGCCAGCAGTTACGGAGACACGGGCACGGAGACCCAGTACTTC. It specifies CASSYGDTGTETQYF.

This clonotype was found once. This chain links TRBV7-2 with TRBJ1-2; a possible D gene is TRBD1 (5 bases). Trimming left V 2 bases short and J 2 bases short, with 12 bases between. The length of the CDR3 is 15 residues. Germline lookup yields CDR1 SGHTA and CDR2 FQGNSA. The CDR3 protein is CASSLRVRGNYGYTF. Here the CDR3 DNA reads TGTGCCAGCAGCTTAAGGGTTCGGGGCAACTATGGCTACACCTTC.

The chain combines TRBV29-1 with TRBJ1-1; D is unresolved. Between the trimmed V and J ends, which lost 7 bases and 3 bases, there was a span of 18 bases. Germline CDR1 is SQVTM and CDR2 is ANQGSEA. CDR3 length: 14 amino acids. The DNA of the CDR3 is TGCAGCGCCGCCACCCGCGGAGGGTACACTGAAGCTTTCTTT. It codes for CSAATRGGYTEAFF.

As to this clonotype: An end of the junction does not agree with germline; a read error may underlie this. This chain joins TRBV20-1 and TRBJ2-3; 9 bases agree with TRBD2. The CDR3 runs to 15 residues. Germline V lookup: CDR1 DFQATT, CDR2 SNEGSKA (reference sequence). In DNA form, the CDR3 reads TGCAGTGCTAGAGTATTTAGCGGGGGTGCAGATACGCCGTATTTT. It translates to CSARVFSGGADTPYF.

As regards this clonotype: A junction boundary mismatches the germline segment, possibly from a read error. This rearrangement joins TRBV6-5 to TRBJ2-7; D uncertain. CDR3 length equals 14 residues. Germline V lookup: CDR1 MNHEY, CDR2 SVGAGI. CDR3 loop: CVSSYLGSYNEQYF. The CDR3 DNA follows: TGTGTCAGCAGTTACTTGGGGTCCTACAATGAGCAGTACTTC.